A single sample is the source of the 10 T cell receptor delta chains below, sequenced in a study of delta chains in infants with herpesvirus infections. Gamma-chain- and delta-chain-specific primers converted PBMC RNA into TCR cDNA. TCRdb re-processed the RT-PCR reads using CATT. Of about 1,500 delta-chain clones in the sample, 25% to 35% are singletons; the top ten hold less than 7.5%. Sequenced here: peripheral blood, sampled at time point 1 of longitudinal follow-up. Source of these receptors: a human donor who was a Ugandan infant, either HIV-exposed or HIV-unexposed (not recorded which).

Only a few counts were recorded for this clone. The rearrangement uses TRDV1 and TRDJ4; maybe TRDD3 (6 bases). CDR1 and CDR2 (germline): TSWWSYY, QGS. The CDR3 extends over 22 amino acids. The ends were cut back, 1 base at V and 2 bases at J, with 35 bases in the middle. The CDR3 sequence is CALGERGWPTRGKTGSSRPLIF. DNA for the CDR3: TGTGCTCTTGGGGAACGGGGGTGGCCTACCCGGGGGAAGACGGGTAGTAGTAGACCCCTGATCTTT.

The chain carries TRDV1 and TRDJ1, with TRDD3 matching over 7 bases. CDR1 is TSWWSYY, CDR2 QGS, per germline. The CDR3 is 16 residues long. With V trimmed by 5 bases and J by 4 bases, 13 bases remained unmatched. CDR3 region: CALGTSGGGRYDKLIF. In DNA, the CDR3 is TGTGCTCTTGGGACTTCTGGGGGGGGACGCTACGATAAACTCATCTTT.

The rearrangement links TRDV3 to TRDJ1, with D possibly being TRDD2 or TRDD3 (9 bases each). Trimming removed 5 bases from V and 5 bases from J, with 42 bases in between. Germline CDR1 TVYSNPD, CDR2 GDNSRS (reference sequence). The CDR3 loop spans 21 amino acids. The CDR3 nucleotides are TGTGCCGCAAGCCCCCTCCCCCTTCCTACCATTTACTGGGGGACTAAGGATAAACTCATCTTT. As protein: CAASPLPLPTIYWGTKDKLIF.

This clone was counted between two and nine times. This chain joins TRDV1 and TRDJ1, with D possibly TRDD3 on 6 matching bases. The germline CDR1 and CDR2 sequences are TSWWSYY and QGS. This CDR3 spans 16 amino acids. Deletions cut 0 bases from V and 8 bases from J, with 19 bases between. CDR3 sequence reads: CALGELKRPGDCKLIF. The CDR3 DNA follows: TGTGCTCTTGGGGAACTGAAGCGACCGGGGGACTGCAAACTCATCTTT.

CDR3 coding DNA: TGTGCTCTTGGACACCCCTTAACGGGGGTGGGGGATAGAACCGATAAACTCATCTTT. This sequence encodes CALGHPLTGVGDRTDKLIF. The chain couples TRDV1 to TRDJ1; TRDD3 matches at 9 bases. V lost 6 bases and J lost 2; bases outside the gene matches: 19. Per the germline V gene, CDR1 is TSWWSYY and CDR2 is QGS. The CDR3 covers 19 residues.

This clone was detected only a few times. The chain couples TRDV1 to TRDJ2; the D gene could be TRDD2 or TRDD3 (7 bases each). The length of the CDR3 is 22 residues. The V and J ends lost 1 base and 0 bases respectively, with 27 bases between them. Germline V lookup: CDR1 TSWWSYY, CDR2 QGS. The CDR3 DNA is TGTGCTCTTGGGGAACCCTCCTTCCTTCTTGGGGGAGGTTCCACTTTGACAGCACAACTCTTCTTT. This sequence encodes CALGEPSFLLGGGSTLTAQLFF.

V gene TRDV1 combines with J gene TRDJ1, with TRDD3 matching over 11 bases. Germline V gene sequence: CDR1 TSWWSYY, CDR2 QGS. Germline trimming cut 7 bases from V and 0 bases from J; bases unmatched to any gene: 28. The CDR3 has 23 residues. This chain's CDR3 is CALEKGAIMYWGIKQIDTDKLIF. The CDR3 coding sequence is TGTGCTCTTGAGAAGGGGGCCATTATGTACTGGGGGATAAAACAAATAGACACCGATAAACTCATCTTT.

This clone has more than one count but fewer than ten. The V call is TRDV2, the J call TRDJ3; 11 bases are shared with TRDD3. This CDR3 has 23 amino acids. The germline gives CDR1 GEAIGNYY, CDR2 EKD. The V gene end was trimmed by 0 bases and the J gene end by 0 bases; junction bases not matched to a gene: 15. The CDR3 spells CACDTLLLGDNRPSSWDTRQMFF. The DNA for the CDR3 is TGTGCCTGTGACACCTTACTACTGGGGGATAATCGCCCAAGCTCCTGGGACACCCGACAGATGTTTTTC.

V and J are TRDV1 and TRDJ1; 8 bases match TRDD3. This CDR3 has 19 residues. Germline-derived CDR1 and CDR2 are TSWWSYY and QGS. Losses at the gene ends were 5 bases for V and 4 bases for J; bases not matched to a gene: 21. CDR3 sequence (DNA): TGTGCTCTTGGGCCCCTCTTCCCAAAGGGTGTACTGGGGGTCGATAAACTCATCTTT. Translation: CALGPLFPKGVLGVDKLIF.

This clone is categorized as large. The V and J genes are TRDV3 and TRDJ1; possible D gene TRDD3, 6 bases. V lost 3 bases, J lost 0 bases, and 17 bases lay in between. CDR1 and CDR2 (germline): TVYSNPD, GDNSRS (reference sequence). The CDR3 consists of 15 residues. The CDR3, as DNA: TGTGCCTTCTCAAGCTGGGGACATTACACCGATAAACTCATCTTT. Residues: CAFSSWGHYTDKLIF.